This is a list of T cell receptor beta chains from one sample in a study of PD-L1 blockade in urothelial cancer. Profiling relied on immunoSEQ multiplex PCR, and the TCRdb table lists in-frame clones only, not all of them. The sample includes 45,000 to 60,000 clones, approximately 85% of them seen just once. The sequencing here drew on PBMCs, taken around atezolizumab (anti-PD-L1) treatment. These receptors originate from a man in his sixties or seventies with urothelial cancer. CDR3s include the opening cysteine and the closing phenylalanine or tryptophan. D genes are given only for firm matches. A clone size is listed for some rows: how often the clone was seen (once, few, many), or a class if it is expanded.

TRBJ2-7 - - TRBV7-6 TGTGCCAGCAGCTTAAGTGAGGAATACGAGCAGTACTTC CASSLSEEYEQYF
TRBJ1-1 once - TRBV18 TGTGCCAGCTCACCCAGGGGAGAGAACACTGAAGCTTTCTTT CASSPRGENTEAFF
TRBJ2-7 - TRBD2 TRBV7-9 TGTGCCAGCAGCTTAGAGCTTTCGGGGGGCTACGAGCAGTACTTC CASSLELSGGYEQYF
TRBJ1-1 - - TRBV5-1 TGCGCCAGCAGCGAGGACAGCTGGATGAACACTGAAGCTTTCTTT CASSEDSWMNTEAFF
TRBJ2-2 - TRBD2 TRBV18 TGTGCCAGCTCAGGACTAGCGGGAGACACCGGGGAGCTGTTTTTT CASSGLAGDTGELFF
TRBJ2-7 - - TRBV18 TGTGCCAGCTCACGTCTAGCTAACTCCCACGAGCAGTACTTC CASSRLANSHEQYF
TRBJ2-1 - - TRBV13 TGTGCCAGCAGCTTATTCTCACACCCGACCTACAATGAGCAGTTCTTC CASSLFSHPTYNEQFF
TRBJ1-4 - TRBD1 TRBV14 TGTGCCAGCAGCCAAGATCCTACCCGGACAGGGAATGAAAAACTGTTTTTT CASSQDPTRTGNEKLFF
TRBJ1-5 - - TRBV30 TGTGCCTGGAGCCCAGCAGGGGTTTACAATCAGCCCCAGCATTTT CAWSPAGVYNQPQHF
TRBJ2-1 few - TRBV7-9 TGTGCCAGCAGCCGCCGGGAGTTAAATGAGCAGTTCTTC CASSRRELNEQFF
TRBJ2-1 - TRBD1 TRBV7-8 TGTGCCAGCAGCCTAGACAGGGGCAATGAGCAGTTCTTC CASSLDRGNEQFF
TRBJ1-5 few TRBD1 TRBV19 TGTGCCAGTATCGGACAGGGGCTGAGCAATCAGCCCCAGCATTTT CASIGQGLSNQPQHF
TRBJ2-5 - TRBD2 TRBV13 TGTGCCAGCAACCAGCGGGAGGTGGGGACCCAGTACTTC CASNQREVGTQYF
TRBJ1-2 - - TRBV6-6 TGTGCCAGCAGGTCACAGGCCACAAGGTATATCTATGGCTACACCTTC CASRSQATRYIYGYTF
TRBJ2-7 once - TRBV6-5 TGTGCCAGCAGTTACTCGGGCAGCTACGAGCAGTACTTC CASSYSGSYEQYF
TRBJ2-5 - TRBD1 TRBV11-2 TGTGCCAGCAGCCCCTATGGGACAGGGGGGGAGACCCAGTACTTC CASSPYGTGGETQYF
TRBJ2-3 - TRBD2 TRBV14 TGTGCCAGCAGCCCCGGGACTAGCGGGAGCCCAGATACGCAGTATTTT CASSPGTSGSPDTQYF
TRBJ1-5 - - TRBV5-1 TGCGCCAGCAGCTTGGATGGGACAAGCAATCAGCCCCAGCATTTT CASSLDGTSNQPQHF
TRBJ1-1 - TRBD1 TRBV7-6 TGTGCCAGCAGGGTAAACAGGGGGACTGAAGCTTTCTTT CASRVNRGTEAFF
TRBJ2-2 - TRBD2 TRBV5-4 TGTGCCAGCAGCTCTAGCGGGAGATACACCGGGGAGCTGTTTTTT CASSSSGRYTGELFF
TRBJ2-1 - TRBD2 TRBV2 TGTGCCACGGGACTAGCGGGAGGCCACAATGAGCAGTTCTTC CATGLAGGHNEQFF
TRBJ2-1 once TRBD2 TRBV11-3 TGTGCCAGCAGCCCGACTAGCTCCCACAATGAGCAGTTCTTC CASSPTSSHNEQFF
TRBJ2-5 - TRBD1 TRBV28 TGTGCCAGCACCCCTTTCCGGGACAGAGGGGAGACCCAGTACTTC CASTPFRDRGETQYF
TRBJ2-1 once TRBD2 TRBV6-6 TGTGCCAGCAGTCTCGGACTAGCGGGATATGAGCAGTTCTTC CASSLGLAGYEQFF
TRBJ1-2 - - TRBV10-2 TGCGCCAGCAGTGATAGGGACAATAACTATGGCTACACCTTC CASSDRDNNYGYTF
TRBJ1-4 - TRBD1 TRBV25-1 TGTGCCAGTACCGGGACAGGGACCACCAGGGGAGAACTGTTTTTT CASTGTGTTRGELFF
TRBJ2-3 - TRBD1 TRBV9 TGTGCCAGCAGCCCGGGACAGGCTAGCACAGATACGCAGTATTTT CASSPGQASTDTQYF
TRBJ2-5 - - TRBV5-5 TGTGCCAGCAGCTTGAATTCAATCAGTGAGACCCAGTACTTC CASSLNSISETQYF
TRBJ2-1 - TRBD1 TRBV12-5 TGTGCTAGTGGTTTTCCAACCGGGACAGGTTCTATAGAGCAGTTCTTC CASGFPTGTGSIEQFF
TRBJ2-7 - TRBD2 TRBV7-9 TGTGCCAGCAGCCCGCCGTGGGGGGGAAACGAGCAGTACTTC CASSPPWGGNEQYF
TRBJ2-7 - TRBD1 TRBV5-1 TGCGCCAGCAGCCAATCCGGGACAGGGTACGAGCAGTACTTC CASSQSGTGYEQYF
TRBJ2-1 - TRBD2 TRBV2 TGTGCCGGAGGGACTAGCGGGAGGGATGAGCAGTTCTTC CAGGTSGRDEQFF
TRBJ2-1 - TRBD2 TRBV28 TGTGCCAGCAGTTTAGGACTAGCGGCATTTTACAATGAGCAGTTCTTC CASSLGLAAFYNEQFF
TRBJ2-5 - TRBD2 TRBV13 TGTGCCAGCAGCTTAGGCATAAGGACTAGCGGGATCAAGAGGCAAGAGACCCAGTACTTC CASSLGIRTSGIKRQETQYF
TRBJ2-7 once TRBD1 TRBV11-3 TGTGCCAGCAGCTCAGGACAGGGCTTCTACGAGCAGTACTTC CASSSGQGFYEQYF
TRBJ2-1 - TRBD2 TRBV14 TGTGCCAGCAGCCAGGGGACTAGCGGGAGAAGGAAGCAGTTCTTC CASSQGTSGRRKQFF
TRBJ2-4 - - TRBV7-3 TGTGCCAGCAGCTTAAATGGGGGGTCAGGTGTTCAGTACTTC CASSLNGGSGVQYF
TRBJ2-1 few - TRBV7-2 TGTGCCAGCTCCTATAGGGGCGGCCTAAACTCCTACAATGAGCAGTTCTTC CASSYRGGLNSYNEQFF
TRBJ2-5 - TRBD2 TRBV6-6 TGTGCCAGCAGTCCCCCTGGCGGGGGGGAAAAAGAGACCCAGTACTTC CASSPPGGGEKETQYF
TRBJ2-1 - TRBD1 TRBV5-5 TGTGCCAGCAGCCAGGGACAGGCGTACACCTACAATGAGCAGTTCTTC CASSQGQAYTYNEQFF
TRBJ2-5 - - TRBV7-9 TGTGCCAGCAGCCAGGCGGGCCAAGAGACCCAGTACTTC CASSQAGQETQYF
TRBJ1-4 - TRBD1 TRBV18 TGTGCCAGCTCACCACAACAGGGGAGTAATGAAAAACTGTTTTTT CASSPQQGSNEKLFF
TRBJ2-7 - TRBD1 TRBV5-1 TGCGCCAGCAGCTCGGGACAGGGACACTACGAGCAGTACTTC CASSSGQGHYEQYF
TRBJ1-2 - TRBD1 TRBV19 TGTGCCAGTAGTATTGGGACAGGGGTACTAGCTAACTATGGCTACACCTTC CASSIGTGVLANYGYTF
TRBJ2-3 - TRBD1 TRBV11-2 TGTGCCAGCAGCCAAGGGGTGGGTGAGGGACAGGGGGCGGACAGATACGCGTATTTT CASSQGVGEGQGADRYAYF
TRBJ2-7 - - TRBV7-9 TGTGCCAGCAGCCCGGACTCCCCGCTCGGGGAGCAGTACTTC CASSPDSPLGEQYF
TRBJ2-7 - - TRBV28 TGTGCCAGCAGTTGGGGGCCAATGTGGGAATACGAGCAGTACTTC CASSWGPMWEYEQYF
TRBJ1-1 - - TRBV5-8 TGTGCCAGCAGCTTATCGGAGGGCATGGGCACTGAAGCTTTCTTT CASSLSEGMGTEAFF
TRBJ2-7 - - TRBV6-5 TGTGCCAGCAGTTACGTTGACAGATCCTACGAGCAGTACTTC CASSYVDRSYEQYF
TRBJ1-1 - - TRBV6-1 TGTGCCAGCTCCAGGACCGGGGACACTGAAGCTTTCTTT CASSRTGDTEAFF